This T cell receptor beta chain appears in the sequencing data of a study of blood T cell repertoires in COVID-19. Study context: The United States, Italy and Spain supplied acute and convalescent COVID-19 samples. T cells, B-cell-depleted T cells, or PBMCs provided the cDNA or gDNA that served as material.

This CDR3 region has 15 residues. CDR1 LGHDT and CDR2 YNNKEL come from the germline V gene (reference sequence). The V end lost 1 base, the J end lost 6 bases, and 15 bases lay between the germline ends. The assay was immunoSEQ multiplex PCR, and TCRdb's table has in-frame clones only and misses some. The table lists about 97,000 clones, about 90% of them singletons. The TCR comes from a man aged 45-60 years with acute or convalescent COVID-19. V is TRBV3-1 (or the pseudogene TRBV3-2) and J is TRBJ1-1; a possible D gene is TRBD1 (5 bases). Sample: peripheral blood. CDR3 amino acids: CASSQAAPDIAEAFF. The DNA of the CDR3 is TGTGCCAGCAGCCAAGCCGCTCCGGACATAGCTGAAGCTTTCTTT.